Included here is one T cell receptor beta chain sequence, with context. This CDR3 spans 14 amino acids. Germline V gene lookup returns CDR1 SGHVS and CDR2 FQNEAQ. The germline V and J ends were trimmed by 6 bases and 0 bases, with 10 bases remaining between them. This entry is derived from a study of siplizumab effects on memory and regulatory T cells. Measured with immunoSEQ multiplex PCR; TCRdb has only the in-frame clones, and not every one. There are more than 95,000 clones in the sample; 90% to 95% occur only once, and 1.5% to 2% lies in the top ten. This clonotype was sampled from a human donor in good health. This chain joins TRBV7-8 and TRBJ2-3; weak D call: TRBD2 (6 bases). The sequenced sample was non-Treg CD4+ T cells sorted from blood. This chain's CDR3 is CASSPGLSTDTQYF. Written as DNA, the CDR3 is TGTGCCAGCAGTCCGGGACTCAGCACAGATACGCAGTATTTT. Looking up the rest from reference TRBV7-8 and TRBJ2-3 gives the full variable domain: GAGVSQSPRYKVAKRGQDVALRCDPISGHVSLFWYQQALGQGPEFLTYFQNEAQLDKSGLPSDRFFAERPEGSVSTLKIQRTQQEDSAVYLCASSPGLSTDTQYFGPGTRLTVL.